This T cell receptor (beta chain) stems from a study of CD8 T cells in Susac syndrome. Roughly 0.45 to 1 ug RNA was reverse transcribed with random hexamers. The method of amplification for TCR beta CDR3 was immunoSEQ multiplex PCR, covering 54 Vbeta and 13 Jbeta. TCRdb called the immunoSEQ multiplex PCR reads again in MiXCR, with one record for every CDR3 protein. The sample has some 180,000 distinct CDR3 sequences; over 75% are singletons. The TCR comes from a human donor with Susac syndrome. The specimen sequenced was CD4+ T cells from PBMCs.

For the CDR3, the DNA is TGTGCCAGCAGCCCGAGGACAGGGGGTCAAGAGACCCAGTACTTC. It translates to CASSPRTGGQETQYF. This rearrangement joins TRBV3-1 to TRBJ2-5; 10 bases line up with TRBD1. CDR3 size: 15 residues. Looked up from germline, CDR1 is LGHDT and CDR2 is YNNKEL (reference sequence). J was trimmed by 2 bases and V by 4 bases; bases with no gene match: 4.